The source of this T cell receptor beta chain is a study of shared clonotypes between healthy human individuals. Across the whole study: There were three CD4 naive, three CD4 memory, two CD8 naive and one CD8 memory plates per donor.

Germline V gene lookup returns CDR1 SEHNR and CDR2 FQNEAQ (reference sequence). The CDR3 runs 13 residues. The V and J ends lost 8 bases and 3 bases respectively, with 13 bases between them. Naivety among CD8 cells was defined by CD45RO negativity and positive CCR7 selection, thereby excluding terminally differentiated effector memory CD45RA+ cells. There were only Caucasian adults among the donors, and all lived in Nashville, Tennessee. The assay was run at deep level. Sequencing used immunoSEQ multiplex PCR; TCRdb keeps in-frame clones, though not all of them. The sample shows about 820,000 clones, 80% to 95% of them seen only once.

Sequencing used naive CD8+ T cells sorted from blood. This receptor was taken from a man younger than 40 in good health. V usage is TRBV7-9 and J usage is TRBJ1-1; tentative D call: TRBD1 (5 bases). The CDR3 DNA sequence: TGTGCCAGCCGCCGCGGGGCCGACACTGAAGCTTTCTTT. This codes for CASRRGADTEAFF.